This T cell receptor (beta chain) originates from a study of blood T cell repertoires in COVID-19. Whole-study context: Specimens from acute and convalescent COVID-19 originated in the United States, Italy and Spain. The analysed material was cDNA or gDNA that came from T cells, B-cell-depleted T cells, or PBMCs.

Trimming left V 1 base short and J 0 bases short, with 18 bases between. The CDR3 spans 19 residues. Germline loops: CDR1 LGHDT, CDR2 YNNKEL (reference sequence). Methods used by the authors: Quantification of nucleated cells was approximated via reference gene primer amplification. TCRdb's copy holds only in-frame clones and misses some; the assay was immunoSEQ multiplex PCR. The V and J calls and clone size are taken from that table; D and trimming were inferred from the DNA. The sample lists a few hundred thousand clones, roughly 89% occurring once. The sample consisted of peripheral blood. The sequence was collected from a man aged 60-69 years who had recovered from COVID-19. The V gene is TRBV3-1 (or the pseudogene TRBV3-2), the J gene TRBJ2-2, with D possibly TRBD2 on 5 matching bases. CDR3 residues: CASSQGIFGVRANTGELFF. CDR3 bases: TGTGCCAGCAGCCAAGGGATATTTGGGGTGAGGGCGAACACCGGGGAGCTGTTTTTT.